These 14 T cell receptor beta chains share one sample of origin, sequenced in a study of blood T cell repertoires in COVID-19 (TCRdb year 2020). Library creation used the immunoSEQ multiplex PCR assay. TCRdb took over this immuneACCESS table, retaining in-frame rearrangements with V and J assigned. Such tables are incomplete; in checked studies, under half of the missing clones stem from an unresolved V gene, and the remainder is unexplained. Across this sample there are approximately 170,000 clones, with about 92% seen only once. The ten biggest clones cover 15% to 20% of the sample. The material sequenced was peripheral blood. These receptors all stem from a man between 60 and 75 years old with active or convalescent COVID-19.

The chain carries TRBV4-1 and TRBJ1-2; D remains ambiguous. Germline CDR1 MGHRA, CDR2 YSYEKL. The CDR3 is 17 residues long. Trimming left V 0 bases short and J 0 bases short, with 14 bases between. CDR3 residues: CASSQDGTAQTNYGYTF. The CDR3 DNA sequence: TGCGCCAGCAGCCAAGATGGCACAGCCCAAACTAACTATGGCTACACCTTC.

This clone was recorded only once. This chain links TRBV5-5 with TRBJ2-1, with TRBD1 matching over 7 bases. The V segment lost 3 bases and the J segment 0 bases; nucleotides outside the gene matches: 6. Germline V gene lookup returns CDR1 SGHKS and CDR2 YYEKEE (reference sequence). The CDR3 sequence is 16 residues long. The CDR3 DNA sequence: TGTGCCAGCAGCTCACCCGGGGACAGCTCCTACAATGAGCAGTTCTTC. This gives the protein CASSSPGDSSYNEQFF.

The gene calls are TRBV12-3 or TRBV12-4 and TRBJ2-3, with no clear D. The CDR3 has 12 amino acids. V lost 2 bases, J lost 9 bases, and 9 bases lay in between. The CDR3 DNA reads as TGTGCCAGCAGTTTATATGAGAGGACGCAGTATTTT. This encodes CASSLYERTQYF.

This clone was detected once. The V call is TRBV2, the J call TRBJ1-2; TRBD1 aligns across 7 bases. Unmatched junction bases numbered 5, after V lost 3 bases and J lost 7 bases. Germline assignment: CDR1 SNHLY and CDR2 FYNNEI. The CDR3 extends over 13 amino acids. Here the CDR3 DNA reads TGTGCCAGCAGTGAGGTGACAGGGTTTGGCTACACCTTC. This encodes CASSEVTGFGYTF.

This rearrangement joins TRBV2 to TRBJ2-1; 7 positions match TRBD2. The CDR3 spans 15 residues. V gave up 1 base and J gave up 3 bases; unmatched junction bases: 3. Germline CDR1 SNHLY, CDR2 FYNNEI. DNA of the CDR3: TGTGCCAGCAGTGAAGAGACTAGCAGCTACAATGAGCAGTTCTTC. This encodes CASSEETSSYNEQFF.

The chain carries TRBV6-5 and TRBJ2-2; possible D gene TRBD2, 6 bases. The V gene's germline CDR1 is MNHEY and CDR2 SVGAGI. V lost 0 bases to trimming and J lost 8 bases, with 7 bases between them. The CDR3 contains 13 residues. DNA for the CDR3: TGTGCCAGCAGTTACTCAGGACTAGGGGAGCTGTTTTTT. Translating it yields CASSYSGLGELFF.

The J gene is TRBJ1-6, the V gene TRBV5-1; tentatively, D is TRBD1 (5 bases). V dropped 0 bases and J dropped 0 bases, with 7 bases sitting between them. The CDR3 loop spans 16 amino acids. The germline V gene has CDR1 SGHRS and CDR2 YFSETQ. The CDR3 nucleotides are TGCGCCAGCAGCTTGGCAGGGAACTCCTATAATTCACCCCTCCACTTT. Amino acids: CASSLAGNSYNSPLHF. Combining the CDR3 with reference TRBV5-1 and TRBJ1-6 gives the whole variable domain KAGVTQTPRYLIKTRGQQVTLSCSPISGHRSVSWYQQTPGQGLQFLFEYFSETQRNKGNFPGRFSGRQFSNSRSEMNVSTLELGDSALYLCASSLAGNSYNSPLHFGNGTRLTVT.

The chain links TRBV29-1 to TRBJ1-1; 8 positions match TRBD1. The germline CDR1 and CDR2 sequences are SQVTM and ANQGSEA. The V and J ends lost 4 bases and 1 base, in that order; junction bases with no gene match: 8. The CDR3 length is 15 residues. The CDR3 DNA reads TGCAGCGTTGCCGGTTCGACAGGGGCGAACACTGAAGCTTTCTTT. This gives the protein CSVAGSTGANTEAFF.

The chain joins TRBV19 to TRBJ1-5, with 8 bases aligning to TRBD1. Germline CDR1 and CDR2: LNHDA and SQIVND (reference sequence). The length of the CDR3 is 13 residues. V was pared by 6 bases and J by 7 bases, with 5 bases of the junction left unmatched. The CDR3 spells CASSRQGLQPQHF. The CDR3, as DNA: TGTGCCAGTAGCCGACAGGGGTTGCAGCCCCAGCATTTT.

The chain is built from TRBV3-1 (or the pseudogene TRBV3-2) and TRBJ2-5; D remains ambiguous. The CDR3 contains 15 residues. Trimming removed 5 bases at V and 1 base at J, with 14 bases between. Germline CDR1 LGHDT, CDR2 YNNKEL (reference sequence). In nucleotides, the CDR3 is TGTGCCAGCAGCGGGCACGGAACCCGCCAAGAGACCCAGTACTTC. Translating gives CASSGHGTRQETQYF.

V and J are TRBV5-1 and TRBJ2-3; 10 nucleotides align to TRBD2. Trimming at V came to 4 bases and at J to 2 bases, leaving 10 bases not matched to a gene. The CDR3 loop spans 17 amino acids. CDR1 is SGHRS, CDR2 YFSETQ, per germline. The CDR3 here is CASSRDLAGDLTDTQYF. The CDR3 DNA follows: TGCGCCAGCAGCCGGGACCTAGCGGGAGACCTCACAGATACGCAGTATTTT.

This rearrangement joins TRBV7-6 to TRBJ1-6, with 8 bases identical to TRBD1. V lost 2 bases, J lost 7 bases, and 7 bases stayed unmatched. Germline lookup yields CDR1 SGHVS and CDR2 FNYEAQ. The CDR3 consists of 16 residues. In DNA, the CDR3 is TGTGCCAGCAGCTTACAGTCGACAGGGGACAATTCACCCCTCCACTTT. As protein: CASSLQSTGDNSPLHF. Complete variable domain (other parts from reference TRBV7-6 and TRBJ1-6): GAGVSQSPRYKVTKRGQDVALRCDPISGHVSLYWYRQALGQGPEFLTYFNYEAQQDKSGLPNDRFSAERPEGSISTLTIQRTEQRDSAMYRCASSLQSTGDNSPLHFGNGTRLTVT.

CDR3: CANKLESGSNYGYTF. For the CDR3, the DNA is TGTGCCAACAAACTTGAGTCGGGATCTAACTATGGCTACACCTTC. This chain connects TRBV2 to TRBJ1-2; D unclear. Germline assignment: CDR1 SNHLY and CDR2 FYNNEI. The CDR3 is made up of 15 amino acids. V shed 10 bases and J shed 0 bases, with 18 bases lying between them.

The chain recombines TRBV28 with TRBJ1-3, with 9 bases matching TRBD1. Looked up from germline, CDR1 is MDHEN and CDR2 is SYDVKM. This CDR3 spans 15 amino acids. J was trimmed by 4 bases and V by 3 bases; bases with no gene match: 4. CDR3 protein: CASSFFGQGGNTIYF. The CDR3 DNA sequence: TGTGCCAGCAGTTTCTTCGGACAGGGGGGAAACACCATATATTTT.